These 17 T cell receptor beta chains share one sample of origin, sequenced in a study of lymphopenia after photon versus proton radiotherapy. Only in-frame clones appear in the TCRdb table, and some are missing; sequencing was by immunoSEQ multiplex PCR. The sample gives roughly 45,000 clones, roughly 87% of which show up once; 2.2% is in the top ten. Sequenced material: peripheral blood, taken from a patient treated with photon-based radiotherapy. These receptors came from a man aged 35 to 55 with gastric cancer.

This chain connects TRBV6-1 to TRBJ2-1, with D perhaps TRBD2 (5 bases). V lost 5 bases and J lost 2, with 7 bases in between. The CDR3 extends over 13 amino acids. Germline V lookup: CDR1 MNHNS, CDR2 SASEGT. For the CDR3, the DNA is TGTGCCAGCAGTCCGGGGACCTACAATGAGCAGTTCTTC. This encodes CASSPGTYNEQFF.

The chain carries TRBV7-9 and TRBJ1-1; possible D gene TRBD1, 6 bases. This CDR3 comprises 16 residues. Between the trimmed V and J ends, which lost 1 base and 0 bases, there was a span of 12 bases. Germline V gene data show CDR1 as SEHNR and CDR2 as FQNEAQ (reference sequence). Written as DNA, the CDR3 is TGTGCCAGCAGCTTAGTGGGGGCTCCTATGAACACTGAAGCTTTCTTT. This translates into CASSLVGAPMNTEAFF.

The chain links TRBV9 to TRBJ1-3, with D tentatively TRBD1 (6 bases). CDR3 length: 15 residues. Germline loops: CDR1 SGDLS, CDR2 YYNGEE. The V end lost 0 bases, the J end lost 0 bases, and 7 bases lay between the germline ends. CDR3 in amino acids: CASSVGGGSGNTIYF. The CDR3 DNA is TGTGCCAGCAGCGTAGGAGGGGGCTCTGGAAACACCATATATTTT.

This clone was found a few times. CDR3 nucleotides: TGTGCCAGCAGTGACAGTGGCAATCAGCCCCAGCATTTT. This encodes CASSDSGNQPQHF. J is TRBJ1-5 and V is TRBV6-4; D unresolved. The CDR3 is 13 amino acids. V was shortened by 2 bases and J by 2 bases, with 4 bases between the two germline ends. Germline V CDR1 and CDR2: MRHNA, SNTAGT.

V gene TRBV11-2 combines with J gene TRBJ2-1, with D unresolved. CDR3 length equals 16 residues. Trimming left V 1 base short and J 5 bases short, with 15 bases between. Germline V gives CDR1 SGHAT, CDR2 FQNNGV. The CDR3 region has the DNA TGTGCCAGCAGCTTAGGACGCTCACCCACGGACAATGAGCAGTTCTTC. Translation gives CASSLGRSPTDNEQFF.

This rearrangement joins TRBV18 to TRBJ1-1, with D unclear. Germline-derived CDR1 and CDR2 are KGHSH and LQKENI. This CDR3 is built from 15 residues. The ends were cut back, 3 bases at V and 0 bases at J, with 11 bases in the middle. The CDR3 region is CASSPVPEMNTEAFF. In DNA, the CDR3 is TGTGCCAGCTCACCGGTTCCCGAGATGAACACTGAAGCTTTCTTT. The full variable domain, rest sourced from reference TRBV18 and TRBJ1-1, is NAGVMQNPRHLVRRRGQEARLRCSPMKGHSHVYWYRQLPEEGLKFMVYLQKENIIDESGMPKERFSAEFPKEGPSILRIQQVVRGDSAAYFCASSPVPEMNTEAFFGQGTRLTVV.

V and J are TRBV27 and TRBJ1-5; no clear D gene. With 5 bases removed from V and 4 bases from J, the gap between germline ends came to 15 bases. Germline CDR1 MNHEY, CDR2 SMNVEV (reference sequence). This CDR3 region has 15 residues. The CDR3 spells CASSPGVSGNQPQHF. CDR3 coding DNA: TGTGCCAGCAGTCCCGGGGTCTCGGGGAATCAGCCCCAGCATTTT.

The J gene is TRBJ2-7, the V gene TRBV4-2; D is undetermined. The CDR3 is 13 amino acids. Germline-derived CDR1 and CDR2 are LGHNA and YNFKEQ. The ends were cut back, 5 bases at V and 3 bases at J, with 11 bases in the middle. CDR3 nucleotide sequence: TGTGCCAGCAGCGACGGACCCAACTACGAGCAGTACTTC. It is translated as CASSDGPNYEQYF.

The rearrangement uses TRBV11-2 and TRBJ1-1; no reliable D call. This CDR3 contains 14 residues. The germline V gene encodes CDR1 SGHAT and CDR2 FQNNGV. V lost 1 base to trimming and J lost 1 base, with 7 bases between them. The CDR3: CASSLGYRNTEAFF. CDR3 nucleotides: TGTGCCAGCAGCTTAGGTTATAGGAACACTGAAGCTTTCTTT.

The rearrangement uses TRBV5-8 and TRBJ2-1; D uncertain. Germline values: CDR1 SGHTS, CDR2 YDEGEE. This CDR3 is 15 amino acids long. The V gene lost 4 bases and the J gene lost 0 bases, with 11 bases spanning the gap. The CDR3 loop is CASSKNLVSYNEQFF. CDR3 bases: TGTGCCAGCAGCAAGAACCTCGTCTCCTACAATGAGCAGTTCTTC.

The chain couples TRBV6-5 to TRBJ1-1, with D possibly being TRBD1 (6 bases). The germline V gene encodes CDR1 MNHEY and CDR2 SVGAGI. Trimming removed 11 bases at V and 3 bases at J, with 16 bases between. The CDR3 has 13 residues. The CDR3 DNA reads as TGTGCCGTACGGGGGCGGGGATACACTGAAGCTTTCTTT. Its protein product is CAVRGRGYTEAFF.

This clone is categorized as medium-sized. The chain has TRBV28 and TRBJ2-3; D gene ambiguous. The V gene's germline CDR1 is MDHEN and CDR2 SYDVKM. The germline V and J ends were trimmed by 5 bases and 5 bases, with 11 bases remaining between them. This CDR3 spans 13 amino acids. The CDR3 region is CASSPLVLDTQYF. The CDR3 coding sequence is TGTGCCAGCAGTCCCCTCGTACTAGATACGCAGTATTTT. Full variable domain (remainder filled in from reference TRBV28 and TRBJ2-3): DVKVTQSSRYLVKRTGEKVFLECVQDMDHENMFWYRQDPGLGLRLIYFSYDVKMKEKGDIPEGYSVSREKKERFSLILESASTNQTSMYLCASSPLVLDTQYFGPGTRLTVL.

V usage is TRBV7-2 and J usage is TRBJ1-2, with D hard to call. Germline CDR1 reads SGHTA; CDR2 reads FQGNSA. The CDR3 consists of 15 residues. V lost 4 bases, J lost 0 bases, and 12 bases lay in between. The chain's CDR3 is CASSSERRTNYGYTF. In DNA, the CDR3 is TGTGCCAGCAGCTCGGAACGACGGACTAACTATGGCTACACCTTC.

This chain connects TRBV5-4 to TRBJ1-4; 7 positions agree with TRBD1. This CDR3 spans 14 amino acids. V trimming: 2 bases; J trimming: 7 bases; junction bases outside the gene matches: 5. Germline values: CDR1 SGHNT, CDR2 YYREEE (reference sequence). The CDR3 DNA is TGTGCCAGCAGCTTCGAGGGGGCGAGTGAAAAACTGTTTTTT. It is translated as CASSFEGASEKLFF.

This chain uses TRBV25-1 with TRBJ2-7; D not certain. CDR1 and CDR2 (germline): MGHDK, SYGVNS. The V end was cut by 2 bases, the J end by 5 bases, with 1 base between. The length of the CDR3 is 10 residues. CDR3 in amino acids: CASSEHEQYF. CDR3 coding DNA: TGTGCCAGCAGTGAACACGAGCAGTACTTC.

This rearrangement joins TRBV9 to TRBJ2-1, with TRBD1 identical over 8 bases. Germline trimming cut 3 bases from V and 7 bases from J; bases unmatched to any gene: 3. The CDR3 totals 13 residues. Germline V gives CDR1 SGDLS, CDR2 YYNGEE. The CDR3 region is CASSEWTGNEQFF. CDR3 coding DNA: TGTGCCAGCAGCGAATGGACAGGGAATGAGCAGTTCTTC.

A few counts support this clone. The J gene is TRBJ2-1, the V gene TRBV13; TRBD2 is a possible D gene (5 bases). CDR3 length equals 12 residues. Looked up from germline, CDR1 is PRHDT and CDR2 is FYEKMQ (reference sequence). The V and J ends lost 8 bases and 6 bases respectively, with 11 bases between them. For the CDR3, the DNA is TGTGCCAGCGCGGGCCGGACCAATGAGCAGTTCTTC. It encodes CASAGRTNEQFF.